One sample yielded the 6 T cell receptor beta chains listed below, sequenced in a study of blood T cell repertoires in COVID-19. Here immunoSEQ multiplex PCR was the method, and the copy in TCRdb shows in-frame clones only, minus some. Among about 180,000 clones listed, more than 90% were seen once. The sequenced sample consisted of peripheral blood. The source is a man aged 50-60 years with acute or convalescent COVID-19.

The chain recombines TRBV2 with TRBJ1-1; 8 nucleotides agree with TRBD1. Germline values: CDR1 SNHLY, CDR2 FYNNEI. Unmatched junction bases numbered 4, after V lost 6 bases and J lost 1 base. This CDR3 is 14 amino acids long. The CDR3 bases are TGTGCCAGCAGGAGGACAGGGTCGAACACTGAAGCTTTCTTT. Translating it yields CASRRTGSNTEAFF.

This chain links TRBV6-2 or TRBV6-3 with TRBJ1-1; 9 positions match TRBD1. The length of the CDR3 is 14 residues. Germline loops: CDR1 MNHEY, CDR2 SVGEGT. V lost 6 bases and J lost 4; bases outside the gene matches: 6. The CDR3 DNA reads as TGTGCCAGCAGCCCGGGACAGGGTGGCACTGAAGCTTTCTTT. This sequence encodes CASSPGQGGTEAFF.

The J gene is TRBJ1-6, the V gene TRBV5-1; no firm D call. CDR1 and CDR2 from the germline V gene are SGHRS and YFSETQ. Trimming took 4 bases from V and 4 from J, leaving 9 bases between them. The CDR3 covers 14 residues. The CDR3 loop is CASSPDLYNSPLHF. The CDR3 DNA reads TGCGCCAGCAGCCCGGACTTGTATAATTCACCCCTCCACTTT. The variable domain in full, completed from reference TRBV5-1 and TRBJ1-6, reads KAGVTQTPRYLIKTRGQQVTLSCSPISGHRSVSWYQQTPGQGLQFLFEYFSETQRNKGNFPGRFSGRQFSNSRSEMNVSTLELGDSALYLCASSPDLYNSPLHFGNGTRLTVT.

The chain has TRBV4-1 and TRBJ2-1; D uncertain. Trimming cost V 2 bases and J 6 bases, with 8 bases left between them. CDR1 and CDR2 from the germline V gene are MGHRA and YSYEKL. This CDR3 has 13 amino acids. Written as DNA, the CDR3 is TGCGCCAGCAGCCAATCTAACAGCAATGAGCAGTTCTTC. Residues: CASSQSNSNEQFF.

The chain combines TRBV21-1 with TRBJ2-2; the table assigns TRBD1, which was not confirmed against the DNA. TRBV21-1 is deemed a pseudogene. CDR3 length equals 15 residues. The CDR3 spells CASSNQIPNTGELFF. The DNA for the CDR3 is TGTGCCAGCAGCAATCAGATCCCGAACACCGGGGAGCTGTTTTTT.

This rearrangement joins TRBV11-2 to TRBJ2-6, with D possibly matching TRBD2 (6 bases). Germline CDR1 is SGHAT and CDR2 is FQNNGV. This CDR3 comprises 15 residues. V lost 6 bases and J 2 bases, leaving 11 bases between the germline ends. The CDR3 nucleotides read TGTGCCAGCAGTTTGGAGGGCGCTGGGGCCAACGTCCTGACTTTC. Translated, it gives CASSLEGAGANVLTF.